This T cell receptor beta chain was identified in a study of cytomegalovirus exposure and HLA in healthy donors. At the level of the study: Early on, a data release was issued that held roughly 84 million unique TCRs from HLA-typed donors. The study placed approximately 80% of its 398 genotyped donors in the Caucasian-associated ancestry cluster.

Looked up from germline, CDR1 is MGHRA and CDR2 is YSYEKL. CDR3 length: 13 amino acids. Trimming removed 1 base at V and 4 bases at J, with 5 bases between. With 60 Vbeta and 13 Jbeta primers, the PCR was carried out. Profiling relied on immunoSEQ multiplex PCR, and the TCRdb table lists in-frame clones only, not all of them. The sample contains about 140,000 clones, 60% to 85% of which appear only once. This clone was seen a single time. V and J are TRBV4-1 and TRBJ2-1, with D unresolved. The sequencing input was PBMCs. The clonotype was recovered from a male donor in good health and CMV-seronegative. The CDR3 sequence: CASSQAQYNEQFF. The CDR3 nucleotides are TGCGCCAGCAGCCAAGCTCAGTACAATGAGCAGTTCTTC.